The source of this T cell receptor beta chain is a study of cytomegalovirus exposure and HLA in healthy donors. Study overall: The 95 million to 120 million unique TCR beta sequences, from roughly 170 million T cells, were found by an earlier analysis. Study results and caveats: When analyzed later, the rates of TCR association showed variation by HLA locus, with DRB1 the most and HLA-C the fewest.

Comments on this clone: Its antigen is unknown.

Use of 60 Vbeta and 13 Jbeta primers characterized the PCR. TCRdb's copy holds only in-frame clones and misses some; the assay was immunoSEQ multiplex PCR. This sample has over 150,000 clones, with roughly 80% found just once. V lost 0 bases to trimming and J lost 15 bases; unmatched junction nucleotides: 7. The germline CDR1 and CDR2 sequences are LNHNV and YYDKDF (reference sequence). The CDR3 runs to 13 residues. V usage is TRBV15 and J usage is TRBJ2-1, with TRBD1 matching 8 bases. Material: PBMCs. The sequence was obtained from a woman between 45 and 60 years old in good health and CMV-seropositive. The CDR3 DNA is TGTGCCACCAGCAGAGATGCCGCGACAGGGGTGTTCTTC. Protein product: CATSRDAATGVFF.